This TCR beta chain was retrieved from a study of shared clonotypes between healthy human individuals. Findings and limits, study-wide: In several donors, about 5% of naive CD4 clonotypes appeared in common. Clonotypes shared by all four sorted-subset donors had higher generation probabilities than non-shared clonotypes.

CD45RO-negative, CCR7-positively selected cells formed the naive CD8 fraction, excluding terminally differentiated effector memory CD45RA+ cells. All donors qualified as healthy HIV-negative adults and had experienced no recent acute infections or vaccinations. It was around 180 ng DNA, about 30,000 T cell genomes, that sorted-subset replicate PCRs used. The assay was immunoSEQ multiplex PCR, and TCRdb's table has in-frame clones only and misses some. The data contain 1.5 million to 2.5 million clones, about 94% of them singletons. A remark on this clone: The antigen is not known.

V was cut by 8 bases and J by 2 bases, with 9 bases left in between. The CDR3 is 12 residues long. The V gene's germline CDR1 is MNHEY and CDR2 SVGAGI. Sequences were obtained from naive CD8+ T cells sorted from blood. This TCR was recovered from a man aged 18 to 29 in good health. The chain combines TRBV6-5 with TRBJ2-5; D may be TRBD2 (5 bases). CDR3 sequence: CASRGPQETQYF. In DNA form, the CDR3 reads TGTGCCAGCCGGGGTCCGCAAGAGACCCAGTACTTC.